A selection of T cell receptor beta chains follows, all from one sample in a study of cytomegalovirus exposure and HLA in healthy donors. Libraries were prepared by immunoSEQ multiplex PCR; TCRdb keeps only in-frame clonotypes and omits some of them. This sample has fewer than 130,000 clones, with approximately 82% found just once. Specimen: PBMCs. These receptors all stem from a man aged 25 to 40 in good health and CMV-seropositive. Both conserved end residues are part of each CDR3. A D gene is named only where the DNA matches it firmly. A clone size is listed for some rows: how often the clone was seen (once, few, many), or a class if it is expanded.

TRBJ2-5 | - | TRBV21-1 | few | CASSPVEDRGYETQYF | TGTGCCAGCAGTCCCGTGGAGGACAGGGGGTATGAGACCCAGTACTTC
TRBJ2-3 | TRBD2 | TRBV7-6 | - | CASSLVPSGATDTQYF | TGTGCCAGCAGCTTAGTTCCTAGCGGGGCTACAGATACGCAGTATTTT
TRBJ1-2 | - | TRBV30 | - | CAWSRQAPARGYTF | TGTGCCTGGAGTAGACAGGCACCAGCGCGAGGCTACACCTTC
TRBJ1-5 | - | TRBV28 | few | CASTEDGIYQPQHF | TGTGCCAGCACCGAGGACGGGATTTATCAGCCCCAGCATTTT
TRBJ2-7 | - | TRBV19 | - | CASSPPGSNEQYF | TGTGCCAGTAGTCCCCCGGGGAGCAACGAGCAGTACTTC
TRBJ2-3 | - | TRBV18 | - | CASSRGDADTQYF | TGTGCCAGCTCACGGGGAGATGCAGATACGCAGTATTTT
TRBJ1-3 | - | TRBV11-2 | - | CASSPQGSGNTIYF | TGTGCCAGCAGCCCACAGGGCTCTGGAAACACCATATATTTT
TRBJ2-7 | - | TRBV4-3 | few | CASSQANTAYEQYF | TGCGCCAGCAGCCAAGCGAACACAGCCTACGAGCAGTACTTC
TRBJ2-7 | - | TRBV11-2 | - | CASSLERSGIYEQYF | TGTGCCAGCAGCTTAGAACGGTCCGGGATCTACGAGCAGTACTTC
TRBJ1-5 | TRBD1 | TRBV6-1 | - | CASSDGTGDGNQPQHF | TGTGCCAGCAGTGACGGGACAGGGGACGGCAATCAGCCCCAGCATTTT
TRBJ2-5 | TRBD2 | TRBV7-6 | - | CASSFSAQRGDQYF | TGTGCCAGCAGCTTCTCGGCGCAGCGGGGGGATCAGTACTTC
TRBJ2-1 | TRBD1 | TRBV5-1 | - | CASGGTGYNEQFF | TGCGCCAGCGGGGGGACAGGTTACAATGAGCAGTTCTTC
TRBJ2-7 | TRBD1 | TRBV28 | once | CASRDDRGSYEQYF | TGTGCCAGCAGAGACGACAGGGGGTCCTACGAGCAGTACTTC
TRBJ2-3 | - | TRBV7-6 | - | CASSLRNTQYF | TGTGCCAGCAGCCTTCGTAATACGCAGTATTTT
TRBJ2-3 | TRBD1 | TRBV28 | - | CASSQGTGDITQYF | TGTGCCAGCAGTCAGGGGACAGGGGATATTACGCAGTATTTT
TRBJ1-3 | TRBD1 | TRBV4-1 | once | CASSPPGQGPLGNTIYF | TGCGCCAGCAGCCCGCCGGGACAGGGGCCCCTTGGAAACACCATATATTTT
TRBJ1-4 | TRBD1 | TRBV27 | - | CASSPGTGAHSLNEKLFF | TGTGCCAGCAGTCCCGGGACAGGGGCCCACTCCTTAAATGAAAAACTGTTTTTT
TRBJ1-1 | - | TRBV7-8 | - | CASSAYRALNTEAFF | TGTGCCAGCAGCGCATACAGGGCCCTGAACACTGAAGCTTTCTTT
TRBJ1-1 | TRBD1 | TRBV4-1 | - | CASRQRQGRNTEAFF | TGCGCCAGCAGACAAAGACAGGGGCGGAACACTGAAGCTTTCTTT
TRBJ1-4 | TRBD1 | TRBV9 | few | CASSQDRSNEKLFF | TGTGCCAGCAGCCAGGACAGGTCCAATGAAAAACTGTTTTTT
TRBJ2-7 | TRBD2 | TRBV4-1 | - | CASSRTSGGLNEQYF | TGCGCCAGCAGCCGAACGAGCGGGGGGCTCAACGAGCAGTACTTC
TRBJ1-6 | TRBD1 | TRBV2 | - | CASTIGQGNSPLHF | TGTGCCAGCACTATCGGACAGGGAAATTCACCCCTCCACTTT
TRBJ1-1 | TRBD1 | TRBV28 | - | CASSSGQANTEAFF | TGTGCCAGCAGTTCGGGACAGGCGAACACTGAAGCTTTCTTT
TRBJ1-5 | - | TRBV7-9 | few | CASSLDTGPNQPQHF | TGTGCCAGCAGCTTAGACACAGGTCCCAATCAGCCCCAGCATTTT
TRBJ1-2 | - | TRBV6-5 | once | CASTPLGGRYGYTF | TGTGCCAGCACCCCGCTGGGGGGTAGGTATGGCTACACCTTC
TRBJ2-2 | TRBD1 | TRBV7-2 | few | CASSSWTGDTGELFF | TGTGCCAGCAGCTCTTGGACAGGGGACACCGGGGAGCTGTTTTTT
TRBJ2-5 | TRBD2 | TRBV19 | - | CASSSQTSGGPQETQYF | TGTGCCAGTAGTTCCCAGACTAGCGGGGGACCTCAAGAGACCCAGTACTTC
TRBJ2-3 | TRBD2 | TRBV27 | - | CASSFSAGGTDTQYF | TGTGCCAGCAGTTTTTCAGCGGGGGGCACAGATACGCAGTATTTT
TRBJ2-7 | - | TRBV4-1 | - | CASSQDWRRYSSYEQYF | TGCGCCAGCAGCCAAGATTGGAGGCGGTACAGCTCCTACGAGCAGTACTTC
TRBJ1-1 | - | TRBV7-8 | - | CASSPGGNTEAFF | TGTGCCAGCAGCCCAGGAGGGAACACTGAAGCTTTCTTT
TRBJ1-2 | TRBD1 | TRBV7-2 | few | CASSLVQGVYGYTF | TGTGCCAGCAGCTTAGTACAGGGGGTCTATGGCTACACCTTC
TRBJ1-2 | - | TRBV7-2 | - | CASSPQPSGYTF | TGTGCCAGCAGCCCACAGCCCTCTGGCTACACCTTC
TRBJ1-1 | - | TRBV19 | - | CATMRDTDTEAFF | TGTGCCACCATGAGGGACACCGACACTGAAGCTTTCTTT
TRBJ2-5 | TRBD1 | TRBV7-9 | - | CASSPLDRAQETQYF | TGTGCCAGCAGCCCTCTCGACAGGGCCCAAGAGACCCAGTACTTC
TRBJ2-1 | - | TRBV7-8 | few | CASSLGPGNNEQFF | TGTGCCAGCAGCTTAGGTCCGGGGAACAATGAGCAGTTCTTC
TRBJ1-2 | TRBD1 | TRBV18 | once | CASSPIGQGATGYTF | TGTGCCAGCTCACCAATCGGCCAGGGGGCGACCGGCTACACCTTC
TRBJ1-3 | - | TRBV11-2 | - | CASSLHSSSGNTIYF | TGTGCCAGCAGCCTTCACAGTAGCTCTGGAAACACCATATATTTT
TRBJ2-5 | TRBD1 | TRBV18 | - | CASSPRQGAQETQYF | TGTGCCAGCTCACCTCGACAGGGCGCGCAAGAGACCCAGTACTTC
TRBJ2-1 | - | TRBV20-1 | - | CSASRGFF | TGCAGTGCTAGCCGGGGGTTCTTC
TRBJ1-2 | - | TRBV5-1 | - | CASSWGTAGNYGYTF | TGCGCCAGCAGCTGGGGTACGGCAGGGAACTATGGCTACACCTTC
TRBJ1-6 | - | TRBV15 | - | CATSRDGRGNSPLHF | TGTGCCACCAGCAGAGATGGCAGGGGTAATTCACCCCTCCACTTT
TRBJ1-2 | - | TRBV29-1 | - | CTIWGGSYGYTF | TGCACCATTTGGGGAGGCAGCTATGGCTACACCTTC
TRBJ2-3 | - | TRBV29-1 | - | CSVDTPLAESGDTQYF | TGCAGCGTTGATACCCCATTAGCGGAAAGTGGAGATACGCAGTATTTT
TRBJ1-2 | - | TRBV6-5 | - | CASSYSDSVGYTF | TGTGCCAGCAGTTACTCCGACAGTGTTGGCTACACCTTC
TRBJ2-7 | TRBD1 | TRBV6-5 | - | CASSADRVNEQYF | TGTGCCAGCAGTGCGGACAGGGTGAACGAGCAGTACTTC
TRBJ1-1 | - | TRBV6-5 | - | CASSYSLAQMNTEAFF | TGTGCCAGCAGTTATTCCCTGGCACAGATGAACACTGAAGCTTTCTTT
TRBJ1-2 | TRBD1 | TRBV5-4 | - | CASSSPGQIIGYGYTF | TGTGCCAGCAGCTCACCGGGACAGATCATCGGCTATGGCTACACCTTC
TRBJ2-1 | - | TRBV2 | - | CASSRQIQGGYNEQFF | TGTGCCAGCAGCAGACAGATCCAAGGGGGCTACAATGAGCAGTTCTTC
TRBJ1-1 | - | TRBV9 | - | CASSARTANTEAFF | TGTGCCAGCAGCGCAAGGACAGCGAACACTGAAGCTTTCTTT
TRBJ1-3 | TRBD1 | TRBV6-5 | - | CASSYSAGTAGNTIYF | TGTGCCAGCAGTTACTCTGCCGGGACAGCTGGAAACACCATATATTTT
TRBJ2-7 | TRBD1 | TRBV7-2 | - | CASEVSVTGNEQYF | TGTGCCTCCGAAGTGTCCGTGACAGGGAACGAGCAGTACTTC